What follows are 16 T cell receptor beta chains derived from one specimen sequenced in a study of cytomegalovirus exposure and HLA in healthy donors. Vbeta (60) and Jbeta (13) primers were used in the PCR. Data came from immunoSEQ multiplex PCR; TCRdb stores just in-frame clones and leaves some out. Among 130,000 or so clones listed, over 65% were seen once. Sequencing was done on a sample of PBMCs. Receptors were obtained from a young man in good health and CMV-seronegative.

The genes are TRBV6-1 and TRBJ1-4; D is undetermined. Trimming pared 0 bases from V and 6 bases from J, leaving 8 bases between. The CDR3 has 14 amino acids. Looked up from germline, CDR1 is MNHNS and CDR2 is SASEGT. The CDR3 reads CASSEAPNDEKLFF. DNA of the CDR3: TGTGCCAGCAGTGAAGCTCCTAATGATGAAAAACTGTTTTTT.

The gene calls are TRBV5-8 and TRBJ2-1; TRBD1 matches 9 bases. V dropped 0 bases and J dropped 2; count of bases not matched to a gene: 6. The germline V gene encodes CDR1 SGHTS and CDR2 YDEGEE. This CDR3 has 17 amino acids. CDR3 DNA: TGTGCCAGCAGCTTGGACAGGGGGCTGATCGCCTACAATGAGCAGTTCTTC. Translation gives CASSLDRGLIAYNEQFF.

This clone was seen a single time. The gene calls are TRBV5-4 and TRBJ1-1; 7 bases are shared with TRBD1. Germline CDR1 SGHNT, CDR2 YYREEE (reference sequence). V shed 3 bases, J shed 4 bases, and the junction held 6 bases outside the gene matches. The CDR3 is 14 residues long. CDR3 sequence reads: CASSSQGWITEAFF. DNA of the CDR3: TGTGCCAGCAGCTCACAGGGGTGGATCACTGAAGCTTTCTTT.

In its sample, this clone was seen a few times. The chain recombines TRBV7-2 with TRBJ1-2; D gene ambiguous. Germline V lookup: CDR1 SGHTA, CDR2 FQGNSA. V lost 1 base and J lost 5, with 8 bases in between. The CDR3 length is 13 residues. CDR3 sequence: CASSLEISYGYTF. The CDR3, as DNA: TGTGCCAGCAGCTTAGAAATCAGTTATGGCTACACCTTC.

This chain uses TRBV6-6 with TRBJ1-1; D uncertain. Germline V CDR1 and CDR2: MNHNY, SVGAGI (reference sequence). The ends were cut back, 4 bases at V and 2 bases at J, with 11 bases in the middle. The CDR3 consists of 14 residues. The chain's CDR3 is CASSFPGTNTEAFF. The CDR3 DNA reads as TGTGCCAGCAGTTTCCCGGGTACCAACACTGAAGCTTTCTTT.

The V gene is TRBV11-3, the J gene TRBJ1-1, with 7 bases lining up with TRBD1. Germline values: CDR1 SGHNT, CDR2 YENEEA. Trimming took 3 bases from V and 4 from J; bases not matched to a gene: 5. The length of the CDR3 is 14 residues. CDR3 sequence: CASSLPPGGTEAFF. The DNA of the CDR3 is TGTGCCAGCAGCTTGCCCCCAGGGGGCACTGAAGCTTTCTTT.

The rearrangement joins TRBV15 to TRBJ2-7, with 9 nucleotides matching TRBD1. The CDR3 extends over 17 amino acids. V was clipped by 1 base and J by 1 base; unmatched bases: 8. Germline V CDR1 and CDR2: LNHNV, YYDKDF (reference sequence). Written as DNA, the CDR3 is TGTGCCACCAGCAGAGGGGGGGACAGGGCCTATTCCTACGAGCAGTACTTC. Its translation is CATSRGGDRAYSYEQYF.

This clone was recorded only once. This chain links TRBV19 with TRBJ1-4, with D unresolved. With 3 bases removed from V and 5 bases from J, the gap between germline ends came to 4 bases. CDR1 and CDR2 from the germline V gene are LNHDA and SQIVND (reference sequence). The CDR3 runs to 12 residues. Here the CDR3 reads CASSIQNEKLFF. The CDR3 DNA reads as TGTGCCAGTAGTATCCAGAATGAAAAACTGTTTTTT. Using reference TRBV19 and TRBJ1-4 for the parts outside the CDR3, the full variable domain is DGGITQSPKYLFRKEGQNVTLSCEQNLNHDAMYWYRQDPGQGLRLIYYSQIVNDFQKGDIAEGYSVSREKKESFPLTVTSAQKNPTAFYLCASSIQNEKLFFGSGTQLSVL.

V is TRBV5-4 and J is TRBJ1-5, with D tentatively TRBD1 (5 bases). CDR3 length: 17 amino acids. The germline V gene encodes CDR1 SGHNT and CDR2 YYREEE (reference sequence). Trimming removed 4 bases from V and 6 bases from J, with 23 bases in between. In nucleotides, the CDR3 is TGTGCCAGCAGCCCATACGAAAGGGGCGCCGCCACTCAGCCCCAGCATTTT. It codes for CASSPYERGAATQPQHF.

The rearrangement uses TRBV9 and TRBJ1-2; 7 bases are shared with TRBD1. The CDR3 runs 13 residues. In germline, CDR1 is SGDLS, CDR2 YYNGEE. The ends lost 3 bases at V and 2 bases at J; junction bases unmatched: 1. The CDR3 region has the DNA TGTGCCAGCAGCGGCAGGGGGAACTATGGCTACACCTTC. As protein: CASSGRGNYGYTF.

The rearrangement joins TRBV19 to TRBJ1-3; no clear D. The V and J ends lost 5 bases and 3 bases respectively, with 11 bases between them. Germline V gene sequence: CDR1 LNHDA, CDR2 SQIVND (reference sequence). The CDR3 covers 14 residues. The CDR3 spells CASSPRTSGNTIYF. The CDR3 nucleotides are TGTGCCAGTAGTCCCAGGACTAGTGGAAACACCATATATTTT. Looking up the rest from reference TRBV19 and TRBJ1-3 gives the full variable domain: DGGITQSPKYLFRKEGQNVTLSCEQNLNHDAMYWYRQDPGQGLRLIYYSQIVNDFQKGDIAEGYSVSREKKESFPLTVTSAQKNPTAFYLCASSPRTSGNTIYFGEGSWLTVV.

The V and J genes are TRBV2 and TRBJ2-1, with TRBD2 identical over 7 bases. The CDR3 is 15 amino acids. V trimming: 6 bases; J trimming: 6 bases; junction bases outside the gene matches: 11. Germline V CDR1 and CDR2: SNHLY, FYNNEI. The CDR3 sequence is CASSDTGLRINEQFF. CDR3 bases: TGTGCCAGCAGCGACACGGGACTAAGGATCAATGAGCAGTTCTTC.

The V call is TRBV6-1, the J call TRBJ1-1; 9 bases agree with TRBD1. Germline CDR1 and CDR2: MNHNS and SASEGT. The CDR3 runs 13 residues. V was clipped by 9 bases and J by 2 bases; unmatched bases: 4. This CDR3 reads CASTGGVNTEAFF. The CDR3 nucleotides are TGTGCCAGTACAGGGGGCGTCAACACTGAAGCTTTCTTT.

J is TRBJ1-1 and V is TRBV27; TRBD1 might be the D (5 bases). V gave up 0 bases and J gave up 5 bases, with 13 bases separating them. This CDR3 contains 15 residues. Germline V CDR1 and CDR2: MNHEY, SMNVEV (reference sequence). CDR3 DNA: TGTGCCAGCAGTTTATCTCAGGGTTGGGGAACTGAAGCTTTCTTT. This sequence encodes CASSLSQGWGTEAFF.

The V call is TRBV5-4, the J call TRBJ1-1; no firm D call. The ends were cut back, 4 bases at V and 0 bases at J, with 19 bases in the middle. The CDR3 consists of 17 residues. The V gene's germline CDR1 is SGHNT and CDR2 YYREEE (reference sequence). CDR3 bases: TGTGCCAGCAGCCCCCCCCACTTAAGGAGCATGAACACTGAAGCTTTCTTT. Amino acids: CASSPPHLRSMNTEAFF.

The chain's CDR3 is CASSQALGTVNTGPRYEQYF. CDR3 bases: TGTGCCAGCAGCCAAGCCCTCGGGACAGTTAACACGGGACCACGCTACGAGCAGTACTTC. The gene calls are TRBV4-2 and TRBJ2-7, with TRBD1 identical over 7 bases. In germline, CDR1 is LGHNA, CDR2 YNFKEQ. The CDR3 has 20 residues. Losses at the gene ends were 1 base for V and 3 bases for J; bases not matched to a gene: 21.